These 8 T cell receptor beta chains were sequenced from one sample in a study of cytotoxic CD8 clonotypes in ibrutinib-treated CLL. Sequencing used immunoSEQ multiplex PCR; TCRdb keeps in-frame clones, though not all of them. Among fewer than 25,000 clones, 75% were seen once, and the ten largest hold under 8.5%. Specimen: PBMCs, collected before ibrutinib treatment. The receptor source for this set is a human donor with chronic lymphocytic leukemia.

The chain joins TRBV5-6 to TRBJ2-5; 8 bases match TRBD1. V was pared by 4 bases and J by 3 bases, with 8 bases of the junction left unmatched. This CDR3 contains 15 residues. CDR1 is SGHDT and CDR2 is YYEEEE in the germline V gene. The CDR3 spells CASSHGTGRKETQYF. The CDR3 region has the DNA TGTGCCAGCAGCCACGGGACAGGAAGGAAAGAGACCCAGTACTTC. Looking up the rest from reference TRBV5-6 and TRBJ2-5 gives the full variable domain: DAGVTQSPTHLIKTRGQQVTLRCSPKSGHDTVSWYQQALGQGPQFIFQYYEEEERQRGNFPDRFSGHQFPNYSSELNVNALLLGDSALYLCASSHGTGRKETQYFGPGTRLLVL.

The chain uses TRBV7-3 and TRBJ2-3, with a weak D call TRBD1 (6 bases). Trimming left V 5 bases short and J 4 bases short, with 13 bases between. Germline V gene data show CDR1 as SGHTA and CDR2 as FQGTGA. The CDR3 contains 14 residues. This CDR3 is CASSEAGASDTQYF. The CDR3 nucleotides read TGTGCCAGCAGCGAGGCAGGGGCGTCAGATACGCAGTATTTT.

The chain links TRBV6-5 to TRBJ2-2; D is perhaps TRBD2 (6 bases). The CDR3 runs 14 residues. CDR1 MNHEY and CDR2 SVGAGI come from the germline V gene. Trimming pared 6 bases from V and 8 bases from J, leaving 16 bases between. The CDR3 bases are TGTGCCAGCAGAGGGAGGCCGGGGGAGGGGGAGCTGTTTTTT. Protein: CASRGRPGEGELFF.

This clone was observed a handful of times. This rearrangement joins TRBV5-1 to TRBJ1-5; TRBD1 aligns across 8 bases. V gave up 0 bases and J gave up 8 bases; unmatched junction bases: 4. In germline, CDR1 is SGHRS, CDR2 YFSETQ. The CDR3 is 14 residues long. CDR3 in amino acids: CASSLGQGPEPQHF. The CDR3, as DNA: TGCGCCAGCAGCTTGGGACAGGGGCCGGAGCCCCAGCATTTT. Full variable domain (remainder filled in from reference TRBV5-1 and TRBJ1-5): KAGVTQTPRYLIKTRGQQVTLSCSPISGHRSVSWYQQTPGQGLQFLFEYFSETQRNKGNFPGRFSGRQFSNSRSEMNVSTLELGDSALYLCASSLGQGPEPQHFGDGTRLSIL.

The chain joins TRBV12-5 to TRBJ1-6, with 7 positions matching TRBD1. The CDR3 has 14 amino acids. CDR1 and CDR2 from the germline V gene are LGHNT and FRNRAP. V dropped 5 bases and J dropped 7; count of bases not matched to a gene: 5. Written as DNA, the CDR3 is TGTGCTAGTGGTACGGACAGGAGAAATTCACCCCTCCACTTT. Translating it yields CASGTDRRNSPLHF.

The chain carries TRBV19 and TRBJ2-2; D remains unclear. CDR1 is LNHDA and CDR2 is SQIVND in the germline V gene (reference sequence). This CDR3 contains 11 residues. Trimming pared 8 bases from V and 3 bases from J, leaving 4 bases between. The CDR3 bases are TGTGCCAGTTTCGACACCGGGGAGCTGTTTTTT. Amino acid sequence: CASFDTGELFF.

This clone has a handful of counts. The rearrangement uses TRBV7-2 and TRBJ2-7, with a possible D match to TRBD2 (6 bases). V dropped 5 bases and J dropped 4 bases, with 18 bases sitting between them. Germline V gene sequence: CDR1 SGHTA, CDR2 FQGNSA. CDR3 size: 15 residues. Written as DNA, the CDR3 is TGTGCCAGCAGCCCCGCTGGAGGGCCGGGGTACGAGCAGTACTTC. Protein: CASSPAGGPGYEQYF.

The rearrangement uses TRBV6-5 and TRBJ2-3; possible D gene TRBD1, 6 bases. Germline V CDR1 and CDR2: MNHEY, SVGAGI. Trimming took off 2 bases at V and 4 bases at J, with 10 bases between the two ends. The CDR3 length is 14 residues. The CDR3 sequence is CASSYGNRADTQYF. The CDR3 DNA reads TGTGCCAGCAGTTACGGGAACAGGGCAGATACGCAGTATTTT.